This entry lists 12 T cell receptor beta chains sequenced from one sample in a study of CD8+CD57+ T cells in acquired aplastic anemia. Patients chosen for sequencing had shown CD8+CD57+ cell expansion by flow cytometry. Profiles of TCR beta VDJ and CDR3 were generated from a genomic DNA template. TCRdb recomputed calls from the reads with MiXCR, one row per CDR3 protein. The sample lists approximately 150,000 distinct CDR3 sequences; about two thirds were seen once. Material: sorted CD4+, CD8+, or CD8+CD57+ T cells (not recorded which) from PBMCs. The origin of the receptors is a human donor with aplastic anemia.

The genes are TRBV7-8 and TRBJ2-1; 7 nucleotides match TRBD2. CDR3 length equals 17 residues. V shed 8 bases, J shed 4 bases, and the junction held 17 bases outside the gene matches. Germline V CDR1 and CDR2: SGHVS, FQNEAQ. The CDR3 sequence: CASLPHPPGLTYNEQFF. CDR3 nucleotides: TGTGCCAGCCTCCCCCACCCCCCGGGACTAACTTACAATGAGCAGTTCTTC.

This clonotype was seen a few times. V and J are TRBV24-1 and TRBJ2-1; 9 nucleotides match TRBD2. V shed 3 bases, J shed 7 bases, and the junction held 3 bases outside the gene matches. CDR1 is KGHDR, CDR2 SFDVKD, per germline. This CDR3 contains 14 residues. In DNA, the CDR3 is TGTGCCACCAGTGATCCCGGACTAGCGAATGAGCAGTTCTTC. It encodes CATSDPGLANEQFF.

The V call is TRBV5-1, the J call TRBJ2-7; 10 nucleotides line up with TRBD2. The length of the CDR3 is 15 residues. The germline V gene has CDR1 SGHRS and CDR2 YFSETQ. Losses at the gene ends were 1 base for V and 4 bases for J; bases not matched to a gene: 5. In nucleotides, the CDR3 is TGCGCCAGCAGCTTGAGTCTAGCGGGAGTTTACGAGCAGTACTTC. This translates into CASSLSLAGVYEQYF.

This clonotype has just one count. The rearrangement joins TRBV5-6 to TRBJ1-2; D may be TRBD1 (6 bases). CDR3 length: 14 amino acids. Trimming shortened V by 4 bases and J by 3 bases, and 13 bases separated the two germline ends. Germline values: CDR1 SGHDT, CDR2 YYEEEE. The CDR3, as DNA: TGTGCCAGCAGCCTGATGAACAGGGACTATGGCTACACCTTC. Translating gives CASSLMNRDYGYTF. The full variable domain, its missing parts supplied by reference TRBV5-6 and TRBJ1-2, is DAGVTQSPTHLIKTRGQQVTLRCSPKSGHDTVSWYQQALGQGPQFIFQYYEEEERQRGNFPDRFSGHQFPNYSSELNVNALLLGDSALYLCASSLMNRDYGYTFGSGTRLTVV.

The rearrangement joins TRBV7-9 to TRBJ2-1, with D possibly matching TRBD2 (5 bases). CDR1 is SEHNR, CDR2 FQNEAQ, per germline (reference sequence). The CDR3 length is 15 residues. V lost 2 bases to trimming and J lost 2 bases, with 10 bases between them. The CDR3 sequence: CASSLMNGAYNEQFF. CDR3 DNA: TGTGCCAGCAGCTTAATGAACGGGGCCTACAATGAGCAGTTCTTC.

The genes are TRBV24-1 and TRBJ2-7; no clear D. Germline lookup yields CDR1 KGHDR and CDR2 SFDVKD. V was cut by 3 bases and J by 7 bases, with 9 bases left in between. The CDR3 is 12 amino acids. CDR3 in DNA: TGTGCCACCAGTGATCCTCCCCTTGAGCAGTACTTC. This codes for CATSDPPLEQYF.

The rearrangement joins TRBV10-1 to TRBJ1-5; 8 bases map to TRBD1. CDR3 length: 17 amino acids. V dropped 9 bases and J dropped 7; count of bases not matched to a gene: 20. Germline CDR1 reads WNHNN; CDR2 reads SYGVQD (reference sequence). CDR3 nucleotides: TGCGCCAGGAATATACCCCCGGACAGGGTAATAGGACAGCCCCAGCATTTT. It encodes CARNIPPDRVIGQPQHF.

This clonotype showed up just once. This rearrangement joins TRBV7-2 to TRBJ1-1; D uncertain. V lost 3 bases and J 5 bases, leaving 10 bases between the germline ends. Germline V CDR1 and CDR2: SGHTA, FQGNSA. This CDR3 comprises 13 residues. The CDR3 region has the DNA TGTGCCAGCAGCTTCGGTGGGAGGACTGAAGCTTTCTTT. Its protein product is CASSFGGRTEAFF. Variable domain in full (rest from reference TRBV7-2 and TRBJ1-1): GAGVSQSPSNKVTEKGKDVELRCDPISGHTALYWYRQSLGQGLEFLIYFQGNSAPDKSGLPSDRFSAERTGGSVSTLTIQRTQQEDSAVYLCASSFGGRTEAFFGQGTRLTVV.

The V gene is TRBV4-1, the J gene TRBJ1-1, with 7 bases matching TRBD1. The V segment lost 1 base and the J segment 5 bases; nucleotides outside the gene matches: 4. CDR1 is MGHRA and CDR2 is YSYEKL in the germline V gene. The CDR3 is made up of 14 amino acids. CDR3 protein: CASSQVGRGTEAFF. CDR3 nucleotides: TGCGCCAGCAGCCAAGTGGGCAGGGGGACTGAAGCTTTCTTT.

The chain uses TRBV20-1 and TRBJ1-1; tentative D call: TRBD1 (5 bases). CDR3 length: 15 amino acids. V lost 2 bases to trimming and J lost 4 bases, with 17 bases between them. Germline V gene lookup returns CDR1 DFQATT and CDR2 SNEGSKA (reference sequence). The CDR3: CSARKRGAEGTEAFF. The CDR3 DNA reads TGCAGTGCTAGAAAAAGAGGGGCGGAGGGCACTGAAGCTTTCTTT.

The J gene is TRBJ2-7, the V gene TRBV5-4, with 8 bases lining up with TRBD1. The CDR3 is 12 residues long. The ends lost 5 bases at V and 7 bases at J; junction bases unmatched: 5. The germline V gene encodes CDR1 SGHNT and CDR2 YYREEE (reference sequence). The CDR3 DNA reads TGTGCCAGCAGGGACAGGGTAGGGGAGCAGTACTTC. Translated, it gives CASRDRVGEQYF.

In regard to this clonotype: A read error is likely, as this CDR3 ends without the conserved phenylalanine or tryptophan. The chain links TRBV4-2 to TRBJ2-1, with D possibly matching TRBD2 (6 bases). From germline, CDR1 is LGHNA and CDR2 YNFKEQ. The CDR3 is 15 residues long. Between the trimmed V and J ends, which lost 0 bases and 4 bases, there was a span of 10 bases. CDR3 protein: CASSQDHLAYNEQFS. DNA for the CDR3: TGTGCCAGCAGCCAAGACCATCTAGCGTACAATGAGCAGTTCTCC.